The 22 T cell receptor beta chains below come from one sample, sequenced in a study of blood T cell repertoires in COVID-19. This table comes from immunoSEQ multiplex PCR, and its TCRdb copy is limited to in-frame clones, with some not included. In the table there are about 250,000 clones, approximately 80% of which are singletons. Sequencing was carried out using peripheral blood. These receptor sequences come from a man aged 35 to 55 with acute or convalescent COVID-19.

This chain uses TRBV6-5 with TRBJ1-1; 7 bases line up with TRBD1. With V trimmed by 7 bases and J by 8 bases, 4 bases remained unmatched. CDR1 is MNHEY, CDR2 SVGAGI, per germline. The CDR3 totals 11 residues. CDR3 sequence reads: CASTWGQEAFF. The CDR3 DNA reads as TGTGCCAGCACCTGGGGACAGGAAGCTTTCTTT.

This chain links TRBV5-4 with TRBJ1-4, with D tentatively TRBD1 (5 bases). Germline-derived CDR1 and CDR2 are SGHNT and YYREEE (reference sequence). V gave up 4 bases and J gave up 0 bases, with 7 bases separating them. The CDR3 contains 14 residues. CDR3 nucleotide sequence: TGTGCCAGCAGCCGGGGGACAACTAATGAAAAACTGTTTTTT. Translated, it gives CASSRGTTNEKLFF.

This clone was seen once. This chain connects TRBV4-2 to TRBJ1-5, with a tentative D call TRBD1 (5 bases). This CDR3 spans 15 amino acids. V lost 1 base to trimming and J lost 2 bases, with 9 bases between them. CDR1 LGHNA and CDR2 YNFKEQ come from the germline V gene. CDR3 bases: TGTGCCAGCAGCCAAGGGGGAGGGGGCAATCAGCCCCAGCATTTT. It codes for CASSQGGGGNQPQHF.

The chain couples TRBV7-2 to TRBJ1-1; 8 positions agree with TRBD1. Unmatched junction bases numbered 5, after V lost 1 base and J lost 1 base. The CDR3 covers 16 residues. CDR1 is SGHTA and CDR2 is FQGNSA in the germline V gene. The CDR3 nucleotides read TGTGCCAGCAGCTTAGGGCAGGGGGCGAGGAACACTGAAGCTTTCTTT. This codes for CASSLGQGARNTEAFF.

The V and J genes are TRBV3-1 (or the pseudogene TRBV3-2) and TRBJ2-7, with D possibly matching TRBD2 (5 bases). The germline V gene encodes CDR1 LGHDT and CDR2 YNNKEL (reference sequence). Trimming removed 3 bases at V and 7 bases at J, with 7 bases between. CDR3 size: 11 residues. In DNA, the CDR3 is TGTGCCAGCAGCCATCCGGGAGAGCAGTACTTC. Amino acid sequence: CASSHPGEQYF.

The chain joins TRBV3-1 (or the pseudogene TRBV3-2) to TRBJ2-2; 8 bases are a match to TRBD1. The length of the CDR3 is 16 residues. With V trimmed by 5 bases and J by 5 bases, 10 bases remained unmatched. The V gene's germline CDR1 is LGHDT and CDR2 YNNKEL (reference sequence). The DNA of the CDR3 is TGTGCCAGCAGCGCCCCAGGGGGCTCCGGGACCGGGGAGCTGTTTTTT. It translates to CASSAPGGSGTGELFF.

The rearrangement uses TRBV5-6 and TRBJ1-4, with D perhaps TRBD1 (5 bases). Germline values: CDR1 SGHDT, CDR2 YYEEEE. The CDR3 spans 13 residues. V gave up 2 bases and J gave up 8 bases, with 10 bases separating them. The CDR3 spells CASSLQAGEKLFF. The CDR3 DNA follows: TGTGCCAGCAGCTTACAGGCTGGGGAAAAACTGTTTTTT.

The chain carries TRBV5-1 and TRBJ1-2; 7 positions match TRBD1. The germline CDR1 and CDR2 sequences are SGHRS and YFSETQ. V was pared by 3 bases and J by 1 base, with 6 bases of the junction left unmatched. The CDR3 is 15 amino acids. The CDR3: CASSSGGQNNYGYTF. As DNA, the CDR3 is TGCGCCAGCAGCTCCGGGGGACAGAATAACTATGGCTACACCTTC.

The chain joins TRBV19 to TRBJ2-1; the D gene is possibly TRBD1 (5 bases). The CDR3 covers 15 residues. The V end lost 4 bases, the J end lost 2 bases, and 12 bases lay between the germline ends. CDR1 LNHDA and CDR2 SQIVND come from the germline V gene (reference sequence). CDR3 DNA sequence: TGTGCCAGTAGTAGGTTAGGGGCCGCCTACAATGAGCAGTTCTTC. The encoded protein is CASSRLGAAYNEQFF. The variable domain in full, completed from reference TRBV19 and TRBJ2-1, reads DGGITQSPKYLFRKEGQNVTLSCEQNLNHDAMYWYRQDPGQGLRLIYYSQIVNDFQKGDIAEGYSVSREKKESFPLTVTSAQKNPTAFYLCASSRLGAAYNEQFFGPGTRLTVL.

V gene TRBV27 combines with J gene TRBJ2-6; no definite D call. Trimming took off 4 bases at V and 1 base at J, with 23 bases between the two ends. CDR3 size: 20 residues. The germline V gene has CDR1 MNHEY and CDR2 SMNVEV (reference sequence). The CDR3 DNA reads as TGTGCCAGCAGTTCCACCCGTGTGGCCGGGTATTGGTCTGGGGCCAACGTCCTGACTTTC. Translating it yields CASSSTRVAGYWSGANVLTF.

This chain uses TRBV3-1 (or the pseudogene TRBV3-2) with TRBJ2-7, with a weak D call TRBD1 (6 bases). V was shortened by 0 bases and J by 7 bases, with 16 bases between the two germline ends. In germline, CDR1 is LGHDT, CDR2 YNNKEL (reference sequence). This CDR3 is 15 amino acids long. This chain's CDR3 is CASSQEPRGRREQYF. CDR3 sequence (DNA): TGTGCCAGCAGCCAAGAACCCAGGGGCCGTCGGGAGCAGTACTTC.

The chain links TRBV4-1 to TRBJ2-2; TRBD1 might be the D (5 bases). CDR3 size: 16 residues. Germline V gene lookup returns CDR1 MGHRA and CDR2 YSYEKL. V lost 3 bases and J lost 6, with 17 bases in between. The CDR3 DNA is TGCGCCAGCAGCCACAACACAGGAGTCCGGGCCGGGGAGCTGTTTTTT. Protein sequence: CASSHNTGVRAGELFF.

The genes are TRBV7-6 and TRBJ2-5; possibly TRBD1 for D (5 bases). The ends were cut back, 0 bases at V and 5 bases at J, with 10 bases in the middle. CDR3 length: 14 amino acids. Germline V gene sequence: CDR1 SGHVS, CDR2 FNYEAQ. CDR3 region: CASSLARRVETQYF. CDR3 in DNA: TGTGCCAGCAGCTTAGCCCGCAGGGTTGAGACCCAGTACTTC.

A few counts support this clone. The CDR3 sequence is CASSFLAGSSYNEQFF. CDR3 in DNA: TGTGCCAGCAGCTTCCTAGCGGGGAGCTCCTACAATGAGCAGTTCTTC. The chain links TRBV7-9 to TRBJ2-1; TRBD2 aligns across 9 bases. V lost 3 bases to trimming and J lost 0 bases; unmatched junction nucleotides: 3. Germline V lookup: CDR1 SEHNR, CDR2 FQNEAQ (reference sequence). The length of the CDR3 is 16 residues.

The V call is TRBV3-1 (or the pseudogene TRBV3-2), the J call TRBJ1-5; 7 positions agree with TRBD1. Germline CDR1 reads LGHDT; CDR2 reads YNNKEL (reference sequence). The CDR3 has 15 residues. Trimming at V came to 1 base and at J to 7 bases, leaving 7 bases not matched to a gene. The CDR3 region has the DNA TGTGCCAGCAGCCAAGGTAGAGGGGGCGGGCAGCCCCAGCATTTT. This encodes CASSQGRGGGQPQHF.

This clone has only one observation. This chain uses TRBV6-6 with TRBJ2-6, with 7 bases fitting TRBD1. Germline V gene data show CDR1 as MNHNY and CDR2 as SVGAGI (reference sequence). V shed 5 bases, J shed 4 bases, and the junction held 8 bases outside the gene matches. This CDR3 region has 16 residues. The CDR3 region is CASSQLDRAGANVLTF. CDR3 nucleotide sequence: TGTGCCAGCAGTCAGTTAGACAGGGCCGGGGCCAACGTCCTGACTTTC.

This chain uses TRBV7-2 with TRBJ1-4; 7 bases match TRBD1. The CDR3 is made up of 14 amino acids. V gave up 4 bases and J gave up 3 bases; unmatched junction bases: 2. The germline V gene encodes CDR1 SGHTA and CDR2 FQGNSA. This CDR3 reads CASSSTGPNEKLFF. CDR3 bases: TGTGCCAGCAGCTCGACAGGGCCTAATGAAAAACTGTTTTTT.

The V call is TRBV4-1, the J call TRBJ1-5; 7 bases map to TRBD1. V shed 5 bases, J shed 0 bases, and the junction held 1 base outside the gene matches. This CDR3 contains 14 residues. The germline gives CDR1 MGHRA, CDR2 YSYEKL. For the CDR3, the DNA is TGCGCCAGCAGCTGGGACAGTAGCAATCAGCCCCAGCATTTT. Amino acids: CASSWDSSNQPQHF.

The chain joins TRBV10-1 to TRBJ2-5, with 15 bases lining up with TRBD2. CDR1 WNHNN and CDR2 SYGVQD come from the germline V gene (reference sequence). J lost 5 bases, V lost 6 bases, and 7 bases had no gene match. This CDR3 has 16 amino acids. CDR3 bases: TGCGCCAGCAGCCACCGGGGACTAGCGGGAGGCGAGACCCAGTACTTC. Its protein product is CASSHRGLAGGETQYF.

V is TRBV18 and J is TRBJ2-7; D is undetermined. In germline, CDR1 is KGHSH, CDR2 LQKENI. V lost 6 bases, J lost 1 base, and 16 bases lay in between. This CDR3 comprises 15 residues. CDR3 bases: TGTGCCAGCTCCCTCGAGGCCGGCGGATCCTACGAGCAGTACTTC. Translated, it gives CASSLEAGGSYEQYF.

There are a few counts of this clone. Different DNA sequences within this sample yield the same CDR3. The chain combines TRBV3-1 (or the pseudogene TRBV3-2) with TRBJ2-7; 10 bases map to TRBD2. The ends lost 0 bases at V and 1 base at J; junction bases unmatched: 0. Germline CDR1 LGHDT, CDR2 YNNKEL (reference sequence). This CDR3 contains 15 residues. This CDR3 reads CASSQELAGSYEQYF. CDR3 coding DNA: TGTGCCAGCAGCCAAGAACTAGCGGGGTCCTACGAGCAGTACTTC.

This chain's CDR3 is CASSLTVDQPQHF. The CDR3 DNA sequence: TGCGCCAGCAGCTTGACAGTGGATCAGCCCCAGCATTTT. The chain carries TRBV5-1 and TRBJ1-5; no firm D call. Between the trimmed V and J ends, which lost 1 base and 5 bases, there was a span of 7 bases. The CDR3 extends over 13 amino acids. Germline V gene sequence: CDR1 SGHRS, CDR2 YFSETQ.